This T cell receptor (beta chain) appears in the sequencing data of a study of cytomegalovirus exposure and HLA in healthy donors. Study background: Roughly four fifths of approximately 400 genotyped donors fell in the Caucasian-associated ancestry cluster.

Whole-study results and caveats: Using a false discovery rate of 0.05, a later analysis showed that approximately 17,000 TCR beta sequences were associated with HLA alleles.

The PCR had 60 Vbeta and 13 Jbeta primers. Profiled with immunoSEQ multiplex PCR; TCRdb holds only in-frame clones, not every one. This listing includes approximately 120,000 clones. For this clone: As yet, its antigen is unknown.

From germline, CDR1 is SGHVS and CDR2 FQNEAQ. The junction had 8 bases not matched to a gene; V was cut back by 4 bases and J by 1 base. The CDR3 has 16 amino acids. It was healthy bone marrow donors who served as donors. The chain recombines TRBV7-8 with TRBJ2-7; 9 bases match TRBD1. The receptor comes from a man younger than 40 in good health and CMV-seronegative. Sequenced: PBMCs. CDR3 DNA sequence: TGTGCCAGCAGCTCCTACTCCGGGACAGGGTCCTACGAGCAGTACTTC. It codes for CASSSYSGTGSYEQYF.